The 9 T cell receptor beta chains given below trace back to one sample, sequenced in a study of blood T cell repertoires in COVID-19. Assay: immunoSEQ multiplex PCR; the TCRdb copy retains only in-frame clones and omits some. The table has around 50,000 clones, more than 75% seen once; the top ten hold roughly 4.7%. Sequenced input: peripheral blood. Receptors originate from a man aged 40-49 years with active COVID-19.

This sequence joins TRBV18 and TRBJ2-7; D remains ambiguous. Looked up from germline, CDR1 is KGHSH and CDR2 is LQKENI. Trimming shortened V by 10 bases and J by 6 bases, and 16 bases separated the two germline ends. This CDR3 comprises 12 residues. The CDR3, as DNA: TGTGCCACCCTCGATGGGCTCGGCGAGCAGTACTTC. Residues: CATLDGLGEQYF.

The chain couples TRBV12-3 or TRBV12-4 to TRBJ1-1; D call uncertain. V was shortened by 6 bases and J by 1 base, with 9 bases between the two germline ends. This CDR3 comprises 13 residues. CDR3 in amino acids: CASSLRRNTEAFF. The CDR3 bases are TGTGCCAGCAGCCTGAGGAGGAACACTGAAGCTTTCTTT.

This chain uses TRBV11-3 with TRBJ2-5; 13 bases fit TRBD2. Trimming took 5 bases from V and 1 from J; bases not matched to a gene: 4. CDR3 length equals 16 residues. In germline, CDR1 is SGHNT, CDR2 YENEEA. CDR3 sequence reads: CASSPGTSGIQETQYF. The CDR3 region has the DNA TGTGCCAGCAGCCCCGGGACTAGCGGGATCCAAGAGACCCAGTACTTC.

The chain's CDR3 is CASSLLGPGVVGDTEAFF. The CDR3 nucleotides are TGCGCCAGCAGCTTGTTGGGGCCAGGGGTAGTGGGAGACACTGAAGCTTTCTTT. The J gene is TRBJ1-1, the V gene TRBV5-1; the D gene is possibly TRBD1 (6 bases). This CDR3 has 18 amino acids. Per germline, CDR1 SGHRS and CDR2 YFSETQ. V shed 1 base and J shed 3 bases, with 22 bases lying between them.

The CDR3 sequence is CASSEGSRHYEQYF. The CDR3 nucleotides read TGTGCCAGCAGTGAGGGTTCCCGTCACTACGAGCAGTACTTC. This chain connects TRBV5-6 to TRBJ2-7, with D tentatively TRBD2 (5 bases). The germline V and J ends were trimmed by 5 bases and 3 bases, with 15 bases remaining between them. Per the germline V gene, CDR1 is SGHDT and CDR2 is YYEEEE. There are 14 residues in the CDR3.

The J gene is TRBJ1-6, the V gene TRBV6-4; D not certain. CDR1 is MRHNA and CDR2 is SNTAGT in the germline V gene. Trimming shortened V by 6 bases and J by 4 bases, and 7 bases separated the two germline ends. This CDR3 comprises 13 residues. In nucleotides, the CDR3 is TGTGCCAGCAGAGAGAGATATAATTCACCCCTCCACTTT. Translating it yields CASRERYNSPLHF.

The chain links TRBV5-1 to TRBJ2-1; 13 bases are a match to TRBD2. The trim removed 4 bases at V and 9 bases at J, leaving 7 bases unmatched. The CDR3 runs 15 residues. CDR1 and CDR2 (germline): SGHRS, YFSETQ. The CDR3 sequence is CASSMTSGRLVEQFF. In nucleotides, the CDR3 is TGCGCCAGCAGCATGACTAGCGGGAGGCTGGTTGAGCAGTTCTTC.

This clone was recorded a few times. This chain joins TRBV30 and TRBJ1-2; 7 positions agree with TRBD1. CDR1 is GTSNPN, CDR2 SVGIG, per germline (reference sequence). The V gene end was trimmed by 7 bases and the J gene end by 3 bases; junction bases not matched to a gene: 8. The CDR3 spans 13 residues. DNA of the CDR3: TGTGCCTTTGAACCCGGGACAGACTATGGCTACACCTTC. Amino acids: CAFEPGTDYGYTF.

The V and J genes are TRBV7-9 and TRBJ2-1; 11 nucleotides agree with TRBD2. The CDR3 runs to 16 residues. Losses at the gene ends were 4 bases for V and 10 bases for J; bases not matched to a gene: 12. Germline V gives CDR1 SEHNR, CDR2 FQNEAQ (reference sequence). CDR3 nucleotides: TGTGCCAGCAGCTCCGCCACTAGCGGGGGAGGGATAGAGCAGTTCTTC. Protein sequence: CASSSATSGGGIEQFF.